Shown below are 17 T cell receptor beta chains from a single sample sequenced in a study of blood T cells in healthy people across ages (dated by TCRdb to the mid-2010s). The library came from 5' RACE. Sequencing relied on an Illumina HiSeq 2500. A second PCR of roughly 6 to 11 cycles was run with a J-beta primer mix and a sample-barcoded 5' primer. Using fastp trimming at Q25 and MiXCR clonotype assembly, TCRdb reanalyzed the public sequencing data and kept in-frame beta chains. Every entry covers one CDR3 protein and lists the most common genes and DNA from its rows. Recorded for this sample are some 1.5 million distinct CDR3 sequences; 28% of them occurred a single time. About 8% of the sample goes to the ten largest clones. The sequencing sample was made of blood. The origin of the receptors is a woman in her 30s in good health.

This clonotype has ten or more counts. V is TRBV9 and J is TRBJ2-3; unclear D gene. The V end was cut by 0 bases, the J end by 3 bases, with 5 bases between. CDR3 length equals 13 residues. The germline V gene has CDR1 SGDLS and CDR2 YYNGEE. The CDR3 nucleotides are TGTGCCAGCAGCGTAGGGCGGACAGATACGCAGTATTTT. Translating gives CASSVGRTDTQYF.

The V gene is TRBV11-1, the J gene TRBJ2-7, with no clear D. V was shortened by 7 bases and J by 12 bases, with 13 bases between the two germline ends. The CDR3 spans 10 residues. Germline values: CDR1 SGHAT, CDR2 FQDESV (reference sequence). Written as DNA, the CDR3 is TGTGCCAGCATGTTTCGATTCTGGTACTTC. Translating it yields CASMFRFWYF. Variable domain in full (rest from reference TRBV11-1 and TRBJ2-7): EAEVAQSPRYKITEKSQAVAFWCDPISGHATLYWYRQILGQGPELLVQFQDESVVDDSQLPKDRFSAERLKGVDSTLKIQPAELGDSAMYLCASMFRFWYFGPGTRLTVT.

At least ten counts were recorded for this clonotype. The V gene is TRBV6-5, the J gene TRBJ1-2; no firm D call. CDR1 is MNHEY and CDR2 is SVGAGI in the germline V gene. CDR3 size: 16 residues. V shed 0 bases and J shed 4 bases, with 15 bases lying between them. CDR3 in amino acids: CASSYSPWGRGYGYTF. As DNA, the CDR3 is TGTGCCAGCAGTTACTCCCCCTGGGGTCGGGGCTATGGCTACACCTTC.

The gene calls are TRBV29-1 and TRBJ1-1; 12 bases match TRBD1. CDR1 and CDR2 (germline): SQVTM, ANQGSEA. V shed 7 bases and J 1 base; nucleotides not matched to a gene: 4. CDR3 length equals 14 residues. The chain's CDR3 is CSAGTGGPNTEAFF. DNA of the CDR3: TGCAGCGCCGGGACAGGGGGCCCGAACACTGAAGCTTTCTTT.

This clonotype was seen more than once but under ten times. The V call is TRBV7-9, the J call TRBJ2-3; tentatively, D is TRBD1 (6 bases). Per the germline V gene, CDR1 is SEHNR and CDR2 is FQNEAQ (reference sequence). The V end lost 3 bases, the J end lost 2 bases, and 15 bases lay between the germline ends. The CDR3 extends over 16 amino acids. CDR3 region: CASSFSRGGNTDTQYF. CDR3 in DNA: TGTGCCAGCAGCTTTAGCAGAGGGGGAAACACAGATACGCAGTATTTT.

On this clonotype itself: The final CDR3 position lacks the conserved phenylalanine or tryptophan, pointing to a likely read error. The V and J genes are TRBV20-1 and TRBJ1-2; D perhaps matches TRBD1 (5 bases). Per germline, CDR1 DFQATT and CDR2 SNEGSKA (reference sequence). The V end was cut by 3 bases, the J end by 4 bases, with 12 bases between. The CDR3 has 13 residues. The CDR3 is CSASGGDLYGYTC. The CDR3 coding sequence is TGCAGTGCTAGCGGGGGGGACCTCTATGGCTACACCTGC.

This clonotype has a handful of counts. V and J are TRBV29-1 and TRBJ1-5; D is perhaps TRBD1 (5 bases). The CDR3 loop spans 14 amino acids. Trimming took 4 bases from V and 5 from J, leaving 15 bases between them. Per the germline V gene, CDR1 is SQVTM and CDR2 is ANQGSEA. In DNA form, the CDR3 reads TGCAGCGTTGCATGGGGACGACAAGATCAGCCCCAGCATTTT. It codes for CSVAWGRQDQPQHF.

V and J are TRBV12-3 or TRBV12-4 and TRBJ1-5, with 7 nucleotides matching TRBD1. This CDR3 comprises 16 residues. The ends lost 6 bases at V and 6 bases at J; junction bases unmatched: 14. The CDR3 protein is CASRLGHSNRGQPQHF. In DNA, the CDR3 is TGTGCCAGCAGATTGGGACACTCCAACAGGGGTCAGCCCCAGCATTTT.

The table lists this clonotype with a few counts. This chain links TRBV9 with TRBJ2-4, with 8 bases identical to TRBD1. This CDR3 contains 19 residues. Germline lookup yields CDR1 SGDLS and CDR2 YYNGEE. V gave up 3 bases and J gave up 8 bases; unmatched junction bases: 22. The CDR3 region has the DNA TGTGCCAGCAGCGAGGGGCAGGGGGCGGGATCCTTGTCTCGGGACATTCAGTACTTC. It encodes CASSEGQGAGSLSRDIQYF.

This chain connects TRBV7-2 to TRBJ2-1; the D gene is possibly TRBD1 (6 bases). This CDR3 has 14 residues. Germline loops: CDR1 SGHTA, CDR2 FQGNSA. With 4 bases removed from V and 12 bases from J, the gap between germline ends came to 19 bases. The CDR3 region is CASSSRTPGAGQFF. The CDR3, as DNA: TGTGCCAGCAGCTCTCGGACCCCAGGGGCGGGGCAGTTCTTC.

This clonotype was picked up a small number of times. The V gene is TRBV20-1, the J gene TRBJ2-3; 7 nucleotides match TRBD2. This CDR3 contains 15 residues. Per the germline V gene, CDR1 is DFQATT and CDR2 is SNEGSKA (reference sequence). Trimming took 0 bases from V and 3 from J; bases not matched to a gene: 6. DNA for the CDR3: TGCAGTGCTAGAGATCGGAGCGGGGCTACAGATACGCAGTATTTT. Its protein product is CSARDRSGATDTQYF.

As for this clonotype: At one end the junction does not follow the germline gene, possibly because of a read error. The chain employs TRBV9 and TRBJ2-5; possibly TRBD2 for D (5 bases). Germline lookup yields CDR1 SGDLS and CDR2 YYNGEE. This CDR3 comprises 16 residues. DNA for the CDR3: TGTGCCAGCAGCGTAGGAAGAAGCTTTTTCGGGGAGATCCAGTACTTC. This codes for CASSVGRSFFGEIQYF.

Worth noting for this clonotype: One base away lies a much larger clone, so this may be a sequencing read error. The J gene is TRBJ2-3, the V gene TRBV5-5; D is ambiguous. The CDR3 runs 15 residues. Germline-derived CDR1 and CDR2 are SGHKS and YYEKEE (reference sequence). CDR3 nucleotide sequence: TGTGCCAGCAGCTTCCAAGGCTGGATTGCAGATATGCAGTATTTT. Its protein product is CASSFQGWIADMQYF.

The chain is built from TRBV7-2 and TRBJ1-2; D not resolved. V dropped 1 base and J dropped 4 bases, with 10 bases sitting between them. The length of the CDR3 is 14 residues. Germline CDR1 SGHTA, CDR2 FQGNSA. In nucleotides, the CDR3 is TGTGCCAGCAGCTTAGGGGAAGTCGGCTATGGCTACACCTTC. It translates to CASSLGEVGYGYTF.

This sequence joins TRBV5-1 and TRBJ2-1; D is undetermined. V lost 6 bases and J 1 base, leaving 8 bases between the germline ends. The CDR3 is 13 amino acids. Per the germline V gene, CDR1 is SGHRS and CDR2 is YFSETQ. The CDR3, as DNA: TGCGCCAGCAACTTCGAGTCCTACAATGAGCAGTTCTTC. Amino acids: CASNFESYNEQFF.

The table lists this clonotype with many counts. The gene calls are TRBV2 and TRBJ1-2, with a tentative D call TRBD1 (6 bases). V shed 4 bases and J shed 2 bases, with 8 bases lying between them. Germline loops: CDR1 SNHLY, CDR2 FYNNEI. The CDR3 consists of 13 residues. The CDR3: CASSADSNYGYTF. Here the CDR3 DNA reads TGTGCCAGCAGTGCGGACAGCAACTATGGCTACACCTTC.

This sequence joins TRBV13 and TRBJ2-5, with 9 positions matching TRBD2. Germline CDR1 is PRHDT and CDR2 is FYEKMQ (reference sequence). V was clipped by 2 bases and J by 4 bases; unmatched bases: 5. The CDR3 covers 15 residues. For the CDR3, the DNA is TGTGCCAGCAGCTTAAGTCCGGGACTAGCAGAGACCCAGTACTTC. Translated: CASSLSPGLAETQYF.